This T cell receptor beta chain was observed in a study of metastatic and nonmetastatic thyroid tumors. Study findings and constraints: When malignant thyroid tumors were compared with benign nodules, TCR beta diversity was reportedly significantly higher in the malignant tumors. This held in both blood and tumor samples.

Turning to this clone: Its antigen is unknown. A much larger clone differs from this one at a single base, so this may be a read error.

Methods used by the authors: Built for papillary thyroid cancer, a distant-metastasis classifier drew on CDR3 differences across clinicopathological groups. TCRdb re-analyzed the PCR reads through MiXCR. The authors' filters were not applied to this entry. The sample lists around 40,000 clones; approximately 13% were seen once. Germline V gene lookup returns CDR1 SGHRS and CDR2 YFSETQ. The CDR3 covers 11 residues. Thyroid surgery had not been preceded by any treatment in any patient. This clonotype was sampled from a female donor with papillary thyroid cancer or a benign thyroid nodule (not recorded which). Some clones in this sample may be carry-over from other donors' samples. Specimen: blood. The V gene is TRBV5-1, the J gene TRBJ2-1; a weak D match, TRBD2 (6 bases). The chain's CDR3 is CASNGGNEQLF. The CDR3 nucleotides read TGCGCCAGTAACGGGGGAAATGAGCAGCTCTTC.